Listed here are 2 T cell receptor beta chains from one sample, sequenced in a study of blood T cell repertoires in COVID-19 (dated by TCRdb to 2019 to 2021). The receptor library was made with the immunoSEQ multiplex PCR assay. TCRdb took over this immuneACCESS table, retaining in-frame rearrangements with V and J assigned. Such tables are incomplete; in checked studies, under half of the missing clones stem from an unresolved V gene, and the remainder is unexplained. This sample has around 210,000 clones in its table, and about 86% of those were observed once. Around 1.4% of the sample goes to the ten largest clones. Material: peripheral blood. All receptors derive from a man aged 18-30 years with active or convalescent COVID-19.

The chain combines TRBV10-1 with TRBJ2-1, with TRBD2 identical over 12 bases. The junction had 6 bases not matched to a gene; V was cut back by 4 bases and J by 2 bases. This CDR3 contains 17 residues. In germline, CDR1 is WNHNN, CDR2 SYGVQD (reference sequence). CDR3 sequence: CASSGYLAGGAYNEQFF. CDR3 DNA sequence: TGCGCCAGCAGTGGATACCTAGCGGGGGGGGCCTACAATGAGCAGTTCTTC.

The chain uses TRBV25-1 and TRBJ2-1; 8 bases are a match to TRBD1. V gave up 6 bases and J gave up 3 bases; unmatched junction bases: 13. Germline CDR1 is MGHDK and CDR2 is SYGVNS. This CDR3 is 17 amino acids long. The CDR3 sequence is CASSEITTGEVYNEQFF. The CDR3 region has the DNA TGTGCCAGCAGCGAGATAACGACAGGGGAGGTCTACAATGAGCAGTTCTTC.